The 22 T cell receptor beta chains in this list originate from one sample, sequenced in a study of blood T cells in healthy people across ages. PCR was performed a second time for roughly 7 to 12 cycles using a sample-barcoded 5' primer and a J-beta primer mix. TCRdb itself ran the 5' RACE reads through MiXCR, one entry per CDR3 protein. This table holds 1.5 million to 2 million distinct CDR3 sequences, roughly 50% found once. Material for sequencing was blood. The receptors originated from a woman between 40 and 55 years old in good health.

The CDR3 nucleotides read TGCAGCGTTGGAAGGGACAGAACCTACGAGCAGTACTTC. Translating it yields CSVGRDRTYEQYF. The chain uses TRBV29-1 and TRBJ2-7; TRBD1 agrees at 7 bases. The V segment lost 4 bases and the J segment 2 bases; nucleotides outside the gene matches: 5. Germline V gives CDR1 SQVTM, CDR2 ANQGSEA. This CDR3 region has 13 residues.

The chain employs TRBV7-2 and TRBJ2-3, with 7 nucleotides matching TRBD1. V gave up 3 bases and J gave up 0 bases; unmatched junction bases: 9. Germline V gene lookup returns CDR1 SGHTA and CDR2 FQGNSA. The CDR3 runs 17 residues. CDR3 sequence: CASSFRRTGGSTDTQYF. DNA of the CDR3: TGTGCCAGCAGCTTTAGAAGGACAGGAGGTAGCACAGATACGCAGTATTTT.

This clonotype has more than one count but fewer than ten. The chain is built from TRBV14 and TRBJ2-4; D is undetermined. CDR1 is SGHDN and CDR2 is FVKESK in the germline V gene. The CDR3 totals 16 residues. Trimming pared 1 base from V and 3 bases from J, leaving 13 bases between. The CDR3 reads CASSQGGEVVKNIQYF. The CDR3 bases are TGTGCCAGCAGCCAAGGTGGAGAAGTTGTCAAAAACATTCAGTACTTC.

This clonotype occurred once. J is TRBJ2-1 and V is TRBV28; D is perhaps TRBD1 (5 bases). CDR3 length: 18 residues. The germline V and J ends were trimmed by 8 bases and 6 bases, with 29 bases remaining between them. Germline CDR1 is MDHEN and CDR2 is SYDVKM. For the CDR3, the DNA is TGTGCCAGCCTTTCAGTTTTAGTGGCGTACGACAGCCCCAATGAGCAGTTCTTC. Amino acids: CASLSVLVAYDSPNEQFF.

This clonotype has more than one count but fewer than ten. The gene calls are TRBV7-3 and TRBJ1-1, with 7 positions matching TRBD1. The V and J ends lost 1 base and 4 bases, in that order; junction bases with no gene match: 6. The length of the CDR3 is 15 residues. Germline CDR1 reads SGHTA; CDR2 reads FQGTGA. The CDR3 bases are TGTGCCAGCAGCTTAAAGGGGGCGGGACGCACTGAAGCTTTCTTT. This gives the protein CASSLKGAGRTEAFF.

This clonotype has only a few counts. The V call is TRBV6-5, the J call TRBJ2-3; TRBD2 matches 8 bases. The CDR3 runs to 14 residues. V lost 6 bases, J lost 8 bases, and 10 bases stayed unmatched. Germline V gene lookup returns CDR1 MNHEY and CDR2 SVGAGI. CDR3 sequence reads: CASSQAGARGTQYF. The CDR3 bases are TGTGCCAGCAGCCAAGCGGGGGCCAGGGGTACGCAGTATTTT.

The chain joins TRBV15 to TRBJ1-5; TRBD1 might be the D (5 bases). The ends were cut back, 0 bases at V and 6 bases at J, with 9 bases in the middle. Germline values: CDR1 LNHNV, CDR2 YYDKDF (reference sequence). This CDR3 spans 14 amino acids. In nucleotides, the CDR3 is TGTGCCACCAGCAGAGATGTACAGGTTCAGCCCCAGCATTTT. It is translated as CATSRDVQVQPQHF.

The chain joins TRBV14 to TRBJ1-2, with unresolved D. Germline values: CDR1 SGHDN, CDR2 FVKESK. CDR3 length: 13 residues. Trimming removed 1 base at V and 5 bases at J, with 8 bases between. CDR3 protein: CASSQGQIYGYTF. For the CDR3, the DNA is TGTGCCAGCAGCCAAGGGCAGATATATGGCTACACCTTC.

Ten or more counts support this clonotype. The rearrangement uses TRBV12-3 or TRBV12-4 and TRBJ2-5, with D unclear. V was shortened by 7 bases and J by 3 bases, with 12 bases between the two germline ends. The CDR3 has 13 residues. CDR3 residues: CASTLAHEETQYF. Here the CDR3 DNA reads TGTGCCAGCACCCTCGCGCACGAAGAGACCCAGTACTTC.

This clonotype showed up just a few times. This chain links TRBV6-4 with TRBJ1-2; D is unclear. Trimming took 3 bases from V and 3 from J, leaving 2 bases between them. CDR1 and CDR2 from the germline V gene are MRHNA and SNTAGT. The CDR3 contains 11 residues. CDR3 DNA: TGTGCCAGCAGTGATTACTATGGCTACACCTTC. Translation gives CASSDYYGYTF.

This chain uses TRBV6-4 with TRBJ1-1; D is unclear. The CDR3 covers 13 residues. CDR1 and CDR2 (germline): MRHNA, SNTAGT. Trimming pared 5 bases from V and 3 bases from J, leaving 10 bases between. The CDR3 sequence: CASSTQLDTEAFF. The CDR3 DNA is TGTGCCAGCAGTACGCAACTCGACACTGAAGCTTTCTTT.

J is TRBJ1-6 and V is TRBV20-1, with a possible D match to TRBD1 (5 bases). V lost 5 bases, J lost 8 bases, and 19 bases lay in between. The CDR3 runs 15 residues. Germline V gene sequence: CDR1 DFQATT, CDR2 SNEGSKA (reference sequence). CDR3 amino acids: CSARRQFLRDSPLHF. For the CDR3, the DNA is TGCAGTGCTCGGCGACAGTTCCTTCGCGATTCACCCCTCCACTTT.

The gene calls are TRBV4-3 and TRBJ2-1; 12 nucleotides agree with TRBD2. V gave up 4 bases and J gave up 9 bases; unmatched junction bases: 13. The CDR3 extends over 17 amino acids. CDR1 and CDR2 from the germline V gene are LGHNA and YSLEER. CDR3 protein: CASSPGVLAGGLGEQFF. In DNA form, the CDR3 reads TGCGCCAGCAGCCCCGGGGTCCTAGCGGGGGGGCTTGGTGAGCAGTTCTTC.

The genes are TRBV20-1 and TRBJ2-1, with unresolved D. Looked up from germline, CDR1 is DFQATT and CDR2 is SNEGSKA (reference sequence). The CDR3 runs to 14 residues. Between the trimmed V and J ends, which lost 4 bases and 8 bases, there was a span of 18 bases. CDR3 sequence (DNA): TGCAGTGCTATTCCTGGATACTTAAGGGATGAGCAGTTCTTC. This codes for CSAIPGYLRDEQFF.

V is TRBV25-1 and J is TRBJ1-2; maybe TRBD1 (5 bases). The V gene's germline CDR1 is MGHDK and CDR2 SYGVNS. The V end was cut by 7 bases, the J end by 9 bases, with 12 bases between. The length of the CDR3 is 11 residues. CDR3 residues: CASNMGTSYTF. In DNA, the CDR3 is TGTGCCAGCAATATGGGGACGAGCTACACCTTC.

This chain joins TRBV6-5 and TRBJ2-2, with 7 positions matching TRBD2. Looked up from germline, CDR1 is MNHEY and CDR2 is SVGAGI. V lost 2 bases to trimming and J lost 4 bases; unmatched junction nucleotides: 4. The CDR3 totals 15 residues. The CDR3 DNA follows: TGTGCCAGCAGTTACGGGAGGGGATCCACCGGGGAGCTGTTTTTT. It translates to CASSYGRGSTGELFF.

The chain links TRBV4-3 to TRBJ2-2; 7 bases match TRBD1. The CDR3 is 17 residues long. V dropped 4 bases and J dropped 1; count of bases not matched to a gene: 9. The germline V gene has CDR1 LGHNA and CDR2 YSLEER. The CDR3 nucleotides are TGCGCCAGCAGCCTAAGTCCCCCAGGGGGGAACACCGGGGAGCTGTTTTTT. This gives the protein CASSLSPPGGNTGELFF.

The chain uses TRBV20-1 and TRBJ1-6; the D is unclear. CDR1 is DFQATT, CDR2 SNEGSKA, per germline (reference sequence). CDR3 length equals 14 residues. Trimming pared 6 bases from V and 6 bases from J, leaving 15 bases between. Written as DNA, the CDR3 is TGCAGTGCGCTACCCTTTACGGTTAATTCACCCCTCCACTTT. The encoded protein is CSALPFTVNSPLHF.

The chain uses TRBV7-9 and TRBJ2-7, with 7 bases lining up with TRBD2. This CDR3 is 15 amino acids long. With V trimmed by 5 bases and J by 2 bases, 9 bases remained unmatched. The germline CDR1 and CDR2 sequences are SEHNR and FQNEAQ (reference sequence). CDR3 coding DNA: TGTGCCAGCAGCCCTCCGGGACTAAATCCCTACGAGCAGTACTTC. Its translation: CASSPPGLNPYEQYF.

The chain is built from TRBV15 and TRBJ2-7; 8 bases fit TRBD1. The end of the DNA is better explained by TRBJ2-5, so the J call may be wrong. Germline loops: CDR1 LNHNV, CDR2 YYDKDF (reference sequence). This CDR3 has 14 residues. The chain's CDR3 is CATSKLQGGETQYF. CDR3 nucleotides: TGTGCCACCAGCAAACTACAGGGGGGAGAGACCCAGTACTTC.

Only a few counts were recorded for this clonotype. V usage is TRBV10-3 and J usage is TRBJ2-6, with D perhaps TRBD2 (7 bases). This CDR3 comprises 17 residues. V was trimmed by 0 bases and J by 4 bases, leaving 13 bases between them. The germline gives CDR1 ENHRY, CDR2 SYGVKD. The CDR3 spells CAISESKGGAGANVLTF. CDR3 nucleotide sequence: TGTGCCATCAGTGAGTCGAAGGGGGGGGCCGGGGCCAACGTCCTGACTTTC.

The genes are TRBV24-1 and TRBJ2-7; maybe TRBD2 (6 bases). Trimming took 2 bases from V and 7 from J, leaving 17 bases between them. The CDR3 covers 15 residues. The germline CDR1 and CDR2 sequences are KGHDR and SFDVKD. The CDR3 spells CATSDYGTGDNEQYF. The CDR3 DNA follows: TGTGCCACCAGTGATTACGGGACTGGAGACAATGAGCAGTACTTC.